This entry lists 6 T cell receptor beta chains sequenced from one sample in a study of cytomegalovirus exposure and HLA in healthy donors. PCR employed 60 Vbeta and 13 Jbeta primers. Method: immunoSEQ multiplex PCR; TCRdb's copy keeps in-frame clones and lacks some. The table lists some 110,000 clones, around 82% of them singletons. Sequencing was performed on PBMCs. These receptors all come from a woman aged 40 to 49 in good health and CMV-seronegative.

The rearrangement uses TRBV25-1 and TRBJ2-1; maybe TRBD1 (7 bases). The V end lost 3 bases, the J end lost 4 bases, and 16 bases lay between the germline ends. The germline V gene encodes CDR1 MGHDK and CDR2 SYGVNS. The CDR3 runs to 16 residues. The DNA for the CDR3 is TGTGCCAGCAGTGACCCAGGGGGGACACGGTACAATGAGCAGTTCTTC. Residues: CASSDPGGTRYNEQFF.

The genes are TRBV7-2 and TRBJ1-3, with TRBD1 matching over 8 bases. After removal of 3 bases from V and 4 bases from J, the junction contained 5 bases not matched to a gene. Germline loops: CDR1 SGHTA, CDR2 FQGNSA. The CDR3 is 15 residues long. The CDR3 sequence is CASSFLTGGGNTIYF. The CDR3 region has the DNA TGTGCCAGCAGCTTCCTCACAGGGGGAGGAAACACCATATATTTT. The full variable domain, with the rest looked up from reference TRBV7-2 and TRBJ1-3, is GAGVSQSPSNKVTEKGKDVELRCDPISGHTALYWYRQSLGQGLEFLIYFQGNSAPDKSGLPSDRFSAERTGGSVSTLTIQRTQQEDSAVYLCASSFLTGGGNTIYFGEGSWLTVV.

The V call is TRBV11-2, the J call TRBJ1-1, with unresolved D. Germline values: CDR1 SGHAT, CDR2 FQNNGV. The CDR3 runs to 13 residues. V was shortened by 1 base and J by 10 bases, with 13 bases between the two germline ends. The CDR3 reads CASSLAKSVAAFF. CDR3 coding DNA: TGTGCCAGCAGCTTAGCCAAGTCGGTAGCAGCTTTCTTT.

The rearrangement links TRBV7-6 to TRBJ1-5, with a weak D call TRBD1 (5 bases). From germline, CDR1 is SGHVS and CDR2 FNYEAQ. Trimming cost V 5 bases and J 4 bases, with 9 bases left between them. The CDR3 is made up of 13 amino acids. CDR3 amino acids: CASSRDRNQPQHF. In nucleotides, the CDR3 is TGTGCCAGCAGCCGTGACAGAAATCAGCCCCAGCATTTT.

This chain links TRBV4-3 with TRBJ1-3, with D perhaps matching TRBD1 (5 bases). Germline CDR1 is LGHNA and CDR2 is YSLEER. V was shortened by 0 bases and J by 2 bases, with 20 bases between the two germline ends. The CDR3 sequence is 19 residues long. The CDR3 reads CASSQDGAGIILPGNTIYF. The CDR3 DNA sequence: TGCGCCAGCAGCCAAGATGGCGCAGGGATTATCCTCCCTGGAAACACCATATATTTT.

This chain connects TRBV6-5 to TRBJ1-4, with 8 bases matching TRBD1. CDR1 and CDR2 (germline): MNHEY, SVGAGI. The V gene end was trimmed by 4 bases and the J gene end by 2 bases; junction bases not matched to a gene: 6. The CDR3 runs to 16 residues. The CDR3 region has the DNA TGTGCCAGCAGTTTCAGGGGGCTTTTCACTAATGAAAAACTGTTTTTT. Its translation: CASSFRGLFTNEKLFF.